The source of this T cell receptor beta chain is a study of OX40 agonist ivuxolimab in advanced cancers. Study results and caveats: In CD8+ T cells, expanded clones were on average more numerous than in CD4+.

Clones were read by immunoSEQ multiplex PCR, and TCRdb kept only the in-frame ones, dropping some. The sample records some 77,000 clones, about nine tenths being singletons. The germline CDR1 and CDR2 sequences are SGHDN and FVKESK. This CDR3 is built from 14 residues. V dropped 4 bases and J dropped 4 bases, with 13 bases sitting between them. To note about this clone: Its target is not known.

This material consisted of CD4+ or CD8+ T cells sorted from blood, taken in a trial of the OX40 agonist ivuxolimab. The TCR was taken from an adult with an advanced solid tumor such as melanoma, head and neck, liver or kidney cancer. The V and J genes are TRBV14 and TRBJ1-1, with D unresolved. CDR3 residues: CASSPWGVVTEAFF. The CDR3 DNA reads as TGTGCCAGCAGCCCCTGGGGAGTCGTCACTGAAGCTTTCTTT.